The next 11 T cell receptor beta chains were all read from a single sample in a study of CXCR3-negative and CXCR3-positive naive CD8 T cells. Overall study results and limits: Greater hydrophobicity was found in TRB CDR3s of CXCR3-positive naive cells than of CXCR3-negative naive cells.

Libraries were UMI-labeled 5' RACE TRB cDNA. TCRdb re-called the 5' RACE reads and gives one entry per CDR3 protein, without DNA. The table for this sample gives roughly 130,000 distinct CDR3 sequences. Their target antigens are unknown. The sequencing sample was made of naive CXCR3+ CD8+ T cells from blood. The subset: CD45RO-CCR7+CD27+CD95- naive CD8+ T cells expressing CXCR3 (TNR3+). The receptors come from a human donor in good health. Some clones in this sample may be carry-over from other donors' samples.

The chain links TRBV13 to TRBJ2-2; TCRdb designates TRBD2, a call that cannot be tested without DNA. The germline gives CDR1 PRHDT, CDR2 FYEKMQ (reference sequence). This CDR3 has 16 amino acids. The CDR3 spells CASSLGLAGNTGELFF.

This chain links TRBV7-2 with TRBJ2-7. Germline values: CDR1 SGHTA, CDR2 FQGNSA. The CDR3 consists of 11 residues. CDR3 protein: CASILNYEQYF.

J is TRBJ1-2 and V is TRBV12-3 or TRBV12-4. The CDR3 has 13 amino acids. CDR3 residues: CASSHTRLGGYTF.

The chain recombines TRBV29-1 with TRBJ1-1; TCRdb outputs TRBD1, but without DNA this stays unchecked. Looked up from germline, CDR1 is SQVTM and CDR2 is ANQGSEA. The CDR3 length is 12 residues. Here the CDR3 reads CSVAGRETEAFF.

This CDR3 is CSVEYRGQLNTQYF. This chain connects TRBV29-1 to TRBJ2-3; there is no DNA to check the TCRdb D call of TRBD1. The CDR3 runs 14 residues. The germline V gene has CDR1 SQVTM and CDR2 ANQGSEA.

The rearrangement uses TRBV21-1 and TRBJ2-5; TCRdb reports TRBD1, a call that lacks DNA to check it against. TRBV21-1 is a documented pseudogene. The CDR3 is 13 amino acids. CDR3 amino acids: CASSKVQAETQYF.

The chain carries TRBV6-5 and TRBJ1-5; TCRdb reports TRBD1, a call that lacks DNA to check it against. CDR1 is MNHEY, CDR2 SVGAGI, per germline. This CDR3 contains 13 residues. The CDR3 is CASSDSFNQPQHF.

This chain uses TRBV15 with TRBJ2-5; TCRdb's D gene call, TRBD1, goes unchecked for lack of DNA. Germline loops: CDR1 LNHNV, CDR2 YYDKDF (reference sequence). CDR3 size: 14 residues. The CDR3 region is CATSRGQRQETQYF.

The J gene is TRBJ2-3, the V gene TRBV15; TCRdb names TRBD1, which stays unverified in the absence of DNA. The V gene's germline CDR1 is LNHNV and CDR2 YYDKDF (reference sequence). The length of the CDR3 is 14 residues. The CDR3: CATSRDRRGDTQYF.

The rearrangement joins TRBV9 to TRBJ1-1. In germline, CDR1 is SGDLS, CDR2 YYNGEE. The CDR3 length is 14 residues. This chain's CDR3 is CASSVGRINTEAFF. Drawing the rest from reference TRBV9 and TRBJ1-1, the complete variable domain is DSGVTQTPKHLITATGQRVTLRCSPRSGDLSVYWYQQSLDQGLQFLIQYYNGEERAKGNILERFSAQQFPDLHSELNLSSLELGDSALYFCASSVGRINTEAFFGQGTRLTVV.

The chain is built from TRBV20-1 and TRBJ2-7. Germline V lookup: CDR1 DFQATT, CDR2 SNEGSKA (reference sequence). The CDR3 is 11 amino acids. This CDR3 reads CSAREGYEQYF.